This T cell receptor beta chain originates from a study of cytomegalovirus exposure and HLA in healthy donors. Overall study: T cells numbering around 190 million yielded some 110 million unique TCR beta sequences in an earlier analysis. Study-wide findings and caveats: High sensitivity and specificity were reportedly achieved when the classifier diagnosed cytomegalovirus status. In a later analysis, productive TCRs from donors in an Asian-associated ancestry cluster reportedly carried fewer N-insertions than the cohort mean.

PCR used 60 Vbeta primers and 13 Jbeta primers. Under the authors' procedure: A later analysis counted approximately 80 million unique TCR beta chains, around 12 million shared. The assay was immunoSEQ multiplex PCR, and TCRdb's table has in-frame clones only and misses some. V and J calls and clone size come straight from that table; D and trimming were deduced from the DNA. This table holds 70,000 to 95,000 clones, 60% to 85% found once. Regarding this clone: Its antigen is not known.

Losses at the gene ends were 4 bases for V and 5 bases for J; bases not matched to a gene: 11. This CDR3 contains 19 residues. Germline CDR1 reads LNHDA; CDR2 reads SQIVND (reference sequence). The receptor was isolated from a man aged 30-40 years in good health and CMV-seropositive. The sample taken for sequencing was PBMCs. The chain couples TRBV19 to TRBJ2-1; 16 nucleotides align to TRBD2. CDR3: CASSTRPGTSGGAHNEQFF. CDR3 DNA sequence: TGTGCCAGTAGTACCCGTCCCGGGACTAGCGGGGGGGCTCACAATGAGCAGTTCTTC. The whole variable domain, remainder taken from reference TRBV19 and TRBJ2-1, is DGGITQSPKYLFRKEGQNVTLSCEQNLNHDAMYWYRQDPGQGLRLIYYSQIVNDFQKGDIAEGYSVSREKKESFPLTVTSAQKNPTAFYLCASSTRPGTSGGAHNEQFFGPGTRLTVL.